In this sample, the clone carrying this T cell receptor beta chain turned up once. The CDR3 runs to 14 residues. V lost 3 bases and J 2 bases, leaving 10 bases between the germline ends. CDR1 and CDR2 (germline): SGHTA, FQGNSA. The source of the sample is a study of T cell changes during pregnancy in multiple sclerosis. Using immunoSEQ multiplex PCR, the repertoire was profiled, and TCRdb retains in-frame clones only, with some absent. The sample lists 54,000 or so clones, just under 95% seen once, with roughly 0.35% in the top ten. The TCR sequence derives from a female donor with multiple sclerosis, enrolled in a pregnancy study. The V and J genes are TRBV7-2 and TRBJ2-5, with D hard to call. The starting material was CD4+ T cells from peripheral blood mononuclear cells, obtained before pregnancy. In DNA form, the CDR3 reads TGTGCCAGCAGCTTTTGGGCAGGACAAGAGACCCAGTACTTC. It encodes CASSFWAGQETQYF.